Each of the 17 T cell receptor beta chains below was sequenced from the same sample in a study of blood T cells in healthy people across ages. Using a J-beta primer mix together with a sample-barcoded 5' primer, a second PCR was run for roughly 7 to 11 cycles. TCRdb re-analysed the 5' RACE reads in MiXCR, keeping a single row per CDR3 protein. The sample shows around 870,000 distinct CDR3 sequences, 29% of them seen only once. Sample: blood. The receptors here all came from an elderly woman in good health.

Notes on this clonotype: This may arise from a read error, as a much more abundant clone is one base away. J is TRBJ1-2 and V is TRBV20-1, with a tentative D call TRBD1 (5 bases). Deletions cut 0 bases from V and 0 bases from J, with 17 bases between. Germline-derived CDR1 and CDR2 are DFQATT and SNEGSKA (reference sequence). The CDR3 runs 17 residues. This CDR3 is CSARDWGSAHSNYGYTF. The CDR3, as DNA: TGCAGTGCTAGAGATTGGGGCAGCGCCCACTCTAACTATGGCTACACCTTC.

This clonotype was counted between two and nine times. This sequence joins TRBV12-3 or TRBV12-4 and TRBJ2-3; unclear D gene. The CDR3 runs 14 residues. CDR3: CADSLGIRTDTQYF. The CDR3 nucleotides read TGTGCAGATAGCCTAGGGATAAGAACAGATACGCAGTATTTT.

The V and J genes are TRBV10-2 and TRBJ1-5, with D tentatively TRBD1 (5 bases). CDR3 length: 13 residues. CDR1 and CDR2 (germline): WSHSY, SAAADI. Trimming removed 8 bases at V and 5 bases at J, with 13 bases between. The CDR3 nucleotides read TGCGCCAGCGCGGACAAGGATTATCAGCCCCAGCATTTT. Translated: CASADKDYQPQHF.

This clonotype was recorded many times. The chain carries TRBV10-3 and TRBJ1-2, with no clear D. This CDR3 comprises 14 residues. In germline, CDR1 is ENHRY, CDR2 SYGVKD. V was pared by 6 bases and J by 4 bases, with 15 bases between. The CDR3 DNA is TGTGCCATCAGCGTAACAGACCTCAGCTATGGCTACACCTTC. Translating it yields CAISVTDLSYGYTF.

To note about this clonotype: This may be a read error, as it is one base from a much larger clone. The V call is TRBV6-5, the J call TRBJ1-4, with no clear D. Germline lookup yields CDR1 MNHEY and CDR2 SVGAGI. This CDR3 contains 15 residues. The V end was cut by 4 bases, the J end by 7 bases, with 16 bases between. CDR3 DNA sequence: TGTGCCAGCAGTTGCTCTGGCCGCCGCAGTGAAAAACTGTTTTTT. This codes for CASSCSGRRSEKLFF.

The V gene is TRBV30, the J gene TRBJ2-1; 10 positions agree with TRBD2. Per germline, CDR1 GTSNPN and CDR2 SVGIG (reference sequence). The CDR3 runs 13 residues. The junction had 5 bases not matched to a gene; V was cut back by 8 bases and J by 4 bases. The CDR3 reads CAKVTSGYNEQFF. The DNA of the CDR3 is TGTGCCAAGGTGACTAGCGGGTACAATGAGCAGTTCTTC.

This clonotype was counted ten times or more. The chain is built from TRBV7-2 and TRBJ2-7, with D possibly called TRBD1 or TRBD2 (5 bases each). This CDR3 contains 13 residues. The germline V gene has CDR1 SGHTA and CDR2 FQGNSA. Trimming removed 0 bases from V and 10 bases from J, with 13 bases in between. The CDR3 region is CASSLASRGKQYF. In DNA, the CDR3 is TGTGCCAGCAGCTTAGCCTCGAGGGGAAAACAGTACTTC.

This clonotype was seen many times. V usage is TRBV7-9 and J usage is TRBJ1-2; D possibly corresponds to TRBD1 (6 bases). This CDR3 has 14 residues. CDR1 and CDR2 (germline): SEHNR, FQNEAQ (reference sequence). Trimming shortened V by 2 bases and J by 7 bases, and 14 bases separated the two germline ends. This chain's CDR3 is CASSLKLGAGGYTF. The CDR3 DNA reads as TGTGCCAGCAGCTTAAAGCTGGGGGCGGGTGGCTACACCTTC. The full variable domain, rest sourced from reference TRBV7-9 and TRBJ1-2, is DTGVSQNPRHKITKRGQNVTFRCDPISEHNRLYWYRQTLGQGPEFLTYFQNEAQLEKSRLLSDRFSAERPKGSFSTLEIQRTEQGDSAMYLCASSLKLGAGGYTFGSGTRLTVV.

A word on this clonotype: A much larger clone sits a single nucleotide away, making a read error possible. The chain uses TRBV11-2 and TRBJ2-1; D may be TRBD1 or TRBD2 (7 bases each). The length of the CDR3 is 15 residues. V lost 0 bases to trimming and J lost 13 bases, with 19 bases between them. CDR1 SGHAT and CDR2 FQNNGV come from the germline V gene. The CDR3, as DNA: TGTGCCAGCAGCTTAGAGCAGGGGGGGGGAGAGACCCAGTTCTTC. Protein product: CASSLEQGGGETQFF. Complete variable domain (other parts from reference TRBV11-2 and TRBJ2-1): EAGVAQSPRYKIIEKRQSVAFWCNPISGHATLYWYQQILGQGPKLLIQFQNNGVVDDSQLPKDRFSAERLKGVDSTLKIQPAKLEDSAVYLCASSLEQGGGETQFFGPGTRLTVL.

This clonotype was observed at least ten times. A much larger clone is a single base away; this may be a read error. The chain is built from TRBV20-1 and TRBJ2-1; maybe TRBD2 (5 bases). Judging by the DNA end, TRBJ2-7 fits better; the J call may be wrong. The germline V gene has CDR1 DFQATT and CDR2 SNEGSKA (reference sequence). The CDR3 totals 16 residues. DNA of the CDR3: TGCAGTGCTAGCCCCGCACTGGGGAGCTCCTACAATGAGCAGTACTTC. Translating gives CSASPALGSSYNEQYF.

This clonotype was recorded at least ten times. The chain carries TRBV19 and TRBJ2-7; D gene uncertain. CDR1 is LNHDA, CDR2 SQIVND, per germline (reference sequence). V lost 2 bases and J lost 0, with 14 bases in between. There are 16 residues in the CDR3. CDR3 bases: TGTGCCAGTAGTATAACAGTGGGCTCACGCTCCTACGAGCAGTACTTC. This gives the protein CASSITVGSRSYEQYF.

This clonotype was seen just once. The rearrangement uses TRBV14 and TRBJ1-4; perhaps TRBD1 as D (6 bases). The CDR3 is made up of 15 amino acids. Germline-derived CDR1 and CDR2 are SGHDN and FVKESK. The V end lost 7 bases, the J end lost 0 bases, and 12 bases lay between the germline ends. CDR3 nucleotides: TGTGCCAGCAAAAGGGGGTATGCAACTAATGAAAAACTGTTTTTT. It is translated as CASKRGYATNEKLFF. Together with reference TRBV14 and TRBJ1-4, the CDR3 gives the full variable domain: EAGVTQFPSHSVIEKGQTVTLRCDPISGHDNLYWYRRVMGKEIKFLLHFVKESKQDESGMPNNRFLAERTGGTYSTLKVQPAELEDSGVYFCASKRGYATNEKLFFGSGTQLSVL.

In regard to this clonotype: This may be a read error, as it is one base from a much larger clone. The chain joins TRBV7-2 to TRBJ2-7, with a tentative D call TRBD1 (8 bases). This CDR3 is 15 amino acids long. Germline values: CDR1 SGHTA, CDR2 FQGNSA. V lost 6 bases, J lost 7 bases, and 22 bases lay in between. CDR3 sequence reads: CASRRDRGGYNEQYF. CDR3 nucleotide sequence: TGTGCCAGCAGGAGAGACAGGGGAGGGTACAATGAGCAGTACTTC.

In this sample, this clonotype turned up many times. The chain combines TRBV20-1 with TRBJ1-4; D is undetermined. This CDR3 is 14 amino acids long. The V and J ends lost 2 bases and 7 bases respectively, with 14 bases between them. Per germline, CDR1 DFQATT and CDR2 SNEGSKA (reference sequence). CDR3 residues: CSARYDWESEKLFF. The CDR3 coding sequence is TGCAGTGCTAGATACGATTGGGAGAGTGAAAAACTGTTTTTT.

This chain connects TRBV20-1 to TRBJ2-7; TRBD1 might be the D (6 bases). Germline V gene lookup returns CDR1 DFQATT and CDR2 SNEGSKA (reference sequence). There are 15 residues in the CDR3. V was trimmed by 1 base and J by 1 base, leaving 14 bases between them. The CDR3 DNA is TGCAGTGCTAGAGGTCCAAATACAGGGTCCTACGAGCAGTACTTC. Encoded protein: CSARGPNTGSYEQYF.

Concerning this clonotype: A much larger clone differs by one base, so this may be a read error. V gene TRBV20-1 combines with J gene TRBJ2-7; no reliable D call. The CDR3 is made up of 12 amino acids. The ends were cut back, 3 bases at V and 3 bases at J, with 9 bases in the middle. The germline V gene has CDR1 DFQATT and CDR2 SNEGSKA (reference sequence). DNA for the CDR3: TGCAGTGCTAGTCGGCAGAGCTACGAGCAGTACTTC. This codes for CSASRQSYEQYF.

Many counts were recorded for this clonotype. The chain combines TRBV5-1 with TRBJ2-5; D call uncertain. Germline-derived CDR1 and CDR2 are SGHRS and YFSETQ. The germline V and J ends were trimmed by 0 bases and 5 bases, with 14 bases remaining between them. The CDR3 sequence is 15 residues long. CDR3 loop: CASSLAGSLRETQYF. The DNA for the CDR3 is TGCGCCAGCAGCTTGGCCGGCTCTTTAAGGGAGACCCAGTACTTC. The full variable domain, in which reference TRBV5-1 and TRBJ2-5 provide the parts outside the CDR3, is KAGVTQTPRYLIKTRGQQVTLSCSPISGHRSVSWYQQTPGQGLQFLFEYFSETQRNKGNFPGRFSGRQFSNSRSEMNVSTLELGDSALYLCASSLAGSLRETQYFGPGTRLLVL.